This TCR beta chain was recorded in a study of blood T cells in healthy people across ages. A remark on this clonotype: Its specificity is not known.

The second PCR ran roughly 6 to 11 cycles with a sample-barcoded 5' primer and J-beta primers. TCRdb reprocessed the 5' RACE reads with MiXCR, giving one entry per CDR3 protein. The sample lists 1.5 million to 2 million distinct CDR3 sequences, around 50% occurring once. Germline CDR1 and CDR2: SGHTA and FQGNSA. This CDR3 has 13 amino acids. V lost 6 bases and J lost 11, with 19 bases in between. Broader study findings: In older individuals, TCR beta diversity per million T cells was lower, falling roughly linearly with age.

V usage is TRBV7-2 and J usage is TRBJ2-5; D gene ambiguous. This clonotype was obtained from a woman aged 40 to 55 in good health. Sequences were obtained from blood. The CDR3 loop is CASSSSPGAKQYF. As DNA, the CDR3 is TGTGCCAGCAGTTCCAGTCCGGGCGCTAAGCAGTACTTC.